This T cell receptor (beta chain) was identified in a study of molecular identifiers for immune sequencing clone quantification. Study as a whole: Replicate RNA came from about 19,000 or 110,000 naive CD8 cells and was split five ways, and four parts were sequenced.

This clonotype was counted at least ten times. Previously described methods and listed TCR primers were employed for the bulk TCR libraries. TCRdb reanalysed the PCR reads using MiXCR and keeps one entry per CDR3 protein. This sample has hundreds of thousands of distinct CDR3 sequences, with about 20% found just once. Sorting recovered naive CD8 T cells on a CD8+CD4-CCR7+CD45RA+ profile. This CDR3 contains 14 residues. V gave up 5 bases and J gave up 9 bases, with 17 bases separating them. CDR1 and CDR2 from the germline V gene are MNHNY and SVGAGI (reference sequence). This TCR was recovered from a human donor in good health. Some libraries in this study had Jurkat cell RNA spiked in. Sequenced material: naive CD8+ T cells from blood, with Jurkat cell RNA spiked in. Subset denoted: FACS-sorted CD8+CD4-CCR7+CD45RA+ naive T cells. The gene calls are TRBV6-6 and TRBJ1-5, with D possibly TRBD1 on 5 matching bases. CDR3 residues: CASSLGADQWPQHF. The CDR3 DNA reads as TGTGCCAGCAGTCTCGGGGCTGATCAATGGCCCCAGCATTTT.